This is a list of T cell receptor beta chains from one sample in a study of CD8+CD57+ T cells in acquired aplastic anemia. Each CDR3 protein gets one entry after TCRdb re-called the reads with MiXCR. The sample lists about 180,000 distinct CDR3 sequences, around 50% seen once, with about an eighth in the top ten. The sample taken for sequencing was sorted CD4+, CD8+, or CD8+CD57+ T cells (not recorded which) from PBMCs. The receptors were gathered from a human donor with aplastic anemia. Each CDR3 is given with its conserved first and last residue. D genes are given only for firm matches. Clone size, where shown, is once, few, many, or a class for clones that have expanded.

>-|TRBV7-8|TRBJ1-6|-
TGTGCCAGCAGCTTCTCAGGTTCACCCCTCCACTTT
CASSFSGSPLHF
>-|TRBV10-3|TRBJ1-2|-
TGTGCCATCAGTGGACAGAAAGATGGCTACACCTTC
CAISGQKDGYTF
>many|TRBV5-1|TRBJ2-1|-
TGCGCCAGCAGCTTGGGAGGGGGGGCGTACAATGAGCAGTTCTTC
CASSLGGGAYNEQFF
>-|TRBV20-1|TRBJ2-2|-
TGCAGCGCTAGAGGAGGGGGGGCCGGTACCGGGGAGCTGTTTTTT
CSARGGGAGTGELFF
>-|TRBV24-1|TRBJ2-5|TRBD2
TGTGCCACCAGTGATTTGGGACTAGCTGGAGAGACCCAGTACTTC
CATSDLGLAGETQYF
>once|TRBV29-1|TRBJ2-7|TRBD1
TGCAGCGTTATCAGGGGGTCTGGCGAGCAGTACTTC
CSVIRGSGEQYF
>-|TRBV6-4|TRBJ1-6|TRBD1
TGTGCCAGCAGTGAAGTGGAACAGGGGAATTCACCCCCCCACTTT
CASSEVEQGNSPPHF
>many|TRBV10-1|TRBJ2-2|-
TGCGCCTCTCAGCCGCCGGGACCGAACACCGGGGAGCTGTTTTTT
CASQPPGPNTGELFF
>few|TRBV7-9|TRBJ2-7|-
TGTGCCAGCAGCTTGGCCCCTAACGTCTACGAGCAGTACTTC
CASSLAPNVYEQYF
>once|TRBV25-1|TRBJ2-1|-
TGTGCCAGCAGTGAATATAGGGTGAGCTCCTACAATGAGCAGTTCTTC
CASSEYRVSSYNEQFF
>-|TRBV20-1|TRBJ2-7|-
TGCAGTGCTCCGCACTGGTACGAGCAGTACTTC
CSAPHWYEQYF
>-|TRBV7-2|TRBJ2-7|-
TGTGCCAGCAGCTTACAGGCAGCCTCCTACGAGCAGTACTTC
CASSLQAASYEQYF
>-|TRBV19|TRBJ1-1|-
TGTGCCAGTAGGAGAAGGTATCCGGGGGAAACTGAAGCTTTCTTT
CASRRRYPGETEAFF
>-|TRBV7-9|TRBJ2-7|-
TGTGCCAGCAGCTCCTCAGGGGACGAGCAGTACTTC
CASSSSGDEQYF
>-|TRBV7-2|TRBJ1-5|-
TGTGCCAGCAGCTCCACGGGATCTGGCAATCAGCCCCAGCATTTT
CASSSTGSGNQPQHF
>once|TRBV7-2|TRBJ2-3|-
TGTGCCAGCAGCTTAGGAGTTGATGTGGATACGCAGTATTTT
CASSLGVDVDTQYF
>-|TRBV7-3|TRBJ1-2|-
TGTGCCAGCAGCCCGTCCCCTGATCGGACAGTGAACTATGGCTACACCTTC
CASSPSPDRTVNYGYTF
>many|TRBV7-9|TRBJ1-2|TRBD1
TGTGCCAGCAGCTTAGGGACCGGGACAGGGCACTATGGCTACACCTTC
CASSLGTGTGHYGYTF
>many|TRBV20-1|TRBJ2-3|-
TGCAGTGGCCTTACGGGGGGACACACAGATACGCAGTATTTT
CSGLTGGHTDTQYF
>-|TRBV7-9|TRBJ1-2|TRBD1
TGTGCCAGCAGCCGGGACCCCGGGACAGACTGTGGCTACACCTTC
CASSRDPGTDCGYTF
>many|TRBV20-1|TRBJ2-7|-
TGCAGTGCTAGAGATCTAGGAGAGGAGCAGTACTTC
CSARDLGEEQYF
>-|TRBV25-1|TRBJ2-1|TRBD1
TGTGCCAGCAGTGGGGGACAGGGGGGCAATGAGCAGTTCTTC
CASSGGQGGNEQFF
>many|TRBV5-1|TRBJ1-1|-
TGCGCCAGCAGCCAAACCGGCACTGAAGCTTTCTTT
CASSQTGTEAFF
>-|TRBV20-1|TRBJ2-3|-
TGCAGTGCTAGAGATTGGGGCAGGGAGGAGTTCTTC
CSARDWGREEFF
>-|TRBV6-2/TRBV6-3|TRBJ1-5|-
TGTGCCAGCAGTTACGGGAGGGTTAGTGGGCAAGGACAGCCCCAGCATTTT
CASSYGRVSGQGQPQHF
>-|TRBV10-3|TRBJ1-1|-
TGTGCCATCAGTCCGATGAACACTGAAGCTTTCTTT
CAISPMNTEAFF
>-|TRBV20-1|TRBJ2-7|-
TGCAGTGCTGTGGGACACACCACCTACGAGCAGTACTTC
CSAVGHTTYEQYF
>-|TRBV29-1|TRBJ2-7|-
TGCAGCGTTGAGACGACAGCGGCCTCCTACGAGCAGTACTTC
CSVETTAASYEQYF
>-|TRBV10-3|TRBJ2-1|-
TGTGCCATCAGTGAGAGGTCTAGCGATGCCCCCTACAATGAGCAGTTCTTC
CAISERSSDAPYNEQFF
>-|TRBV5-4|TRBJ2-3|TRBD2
TGTGCCAGCAGCTTGACGGGGGGGCAATATACAGATACGCAGTATTTT
CASSLTGGQYTDTQYF
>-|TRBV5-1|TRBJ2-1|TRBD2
TGCGCCAGCAGGACTAGCATAGGCAATGAGCAGTTCTTC
CASRTSIGNEQFF
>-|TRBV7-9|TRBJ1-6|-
TGTGCCAGCAGCCCGTTCGAGGGGGTGCCACCCCTCCACTTT
CASSPFEGVPPLHF